The rows below give T cell receptor beta chains drawn from one sample of a study of cytomegalovirus exposure and HLA in healthy donors. The protocol was immunoSEQ multiplex PCR, while the TCRdb copy is restricted to in-frame clones and leaves out a portion. The table records about 140,000 clones, 70% to 85% of them present only once. The sample taken for sequencing was PBMCs. The receptors derive from a woman aged 40-49 years in good health and CMV-seronegative. CDR3s include the opening cysteine and the closing phenylalanine or tryptophan. The D gene is left open where the match is weak. Only part of the rows carry a size: once, few, many, or a class if the clone is expanded.

V: TRBV28
size: .
D: TRBD2
J: TRBJ2-6
CDR3: CASSMGGTGANVLTF
DNA: TGTGCCAGCAGTATGGGAGGGACTGGGGCCAACGTCCTGACTTTC

V: TRBV28
size: few
D: .
J: TRBJ2-2
CDR3: CASSSNTGELFF
DNA: TGTGCCAGCAGTTCTAACACCGGGGAGCTGTTTTTT

V: TRBV28
size: .
D: TRBD2
J: TRBJ2-3
CDR3: CASSLLGLVSGTQYF
DNA: TGTGCCAGCAGTTTACTCGGACTAGTTAGCGGAACGCAGTATTTT

V: TRBV2
size: .
D: .
J: TRBJ1-1
CDR3: CASSDGVNTEAFF
DNA: TGTGCCAGCAGTGACGGAGTGAACACTGAAGCTTTCTTT

V: TRBV6-5
size: few
D: .
J: TRBJ1-3
CDR3: CASSYAAAYSGNTIYF
DNA: TGTGCCAGCAGTTACGCGGCAGCTTACTCTGGAAACACCATATATTTT

V: TRBV1
size: .
D: .
J: TRBJ2-5
CDR3: CTSSQDLSGRARGETQYF
DNA: TGCACCAGCAGCCAAGATCTTAGCGGGAGGGCCCGGGGGGAGACCCAGTACTTC

V: TRBV9
size: .
D: .
J: TRBJ2-3
CDR3: CASSGSFRGDTQYF
DNA: TGTGCCAGCAGCGGATCCTTCAGGGGAGATACGCAGTATTTT

V: TRBV4-3
size: .
D: TRBD1
J: TRBJ2-7
CDR3: CASSRGQQYEQYF
DNA: TGCGCCAGCAGCCGGGGACAGCAATACGAGCAGTACTTC

V: TRBV28
size: few
D: TRBD2
J: TRBJ2-1
CDR3: CASSHSGASYNEQFF
DNA: TGTGCCAGCAGTCATAGCGGGGCTAGCTACAATGAGCAGTTCTTC

V: TRBV18
size: .
D: .
J: TRBJ2-5
CDR3: CASSPNPGAETQYF
DNA: TGTGCCAGCTCACCTAATCCCGGAGCTGAGACCCAGTACTTC

V: TRBV6-1
size: .
D: .
J: TRBJ2-7
CDR3: CASLGRAAYEQYF
DNA: TGTGCCAGCTTGGGCAGGGCAGCCTACGAGCAGTACTTC

V: TRBV27
size: .
D: .
J: TRBJ2-3
CDR3: CASSFGGQGADTQYF
DNA: TGTGCCAGCAGTTTCGGCGGTCAGGGTGCAGATACGCAGTATTTT

V: TRBV14
size: .
D: TRBD2
J: TRBJ2-6
CDR3: CASSQREGLTGANVLTF
DNA: TGTGCCAGCAGCCAAAGGGAGGGATTGACCGGGGCCAACGTCCTGACTTTC

V: TRBV28
size: .
D: TRBD1
J: TRBJ1-2
CDR3: CASTVTGDGYTF
DNA: TGTGCCAGCACCGTCACAGGGGACGGCTACACCTTC

V: TRBV4-3
size: few
D: TRBD2
J: TRBJ2-1
CDR3: CASSQALYSTSGLYNEQFF
DNA: TGCGCCAGCAGCCAAGCATTATATTCCACTAGCGGGCTGTACAATGAGCAGTTCTTC

V: TRBV15
size: .
D: TRBD1
J: TRBJ1-5
CDR3: CATSRDRDRGYQPQHF
DNA: TGTGCCACCAGCAGAGATCGGGACAGGGGATATCAGCCCCAGCATTTT

V: TRBV13
size: .
D: .
J: TRBJ2-3
CDR3: CATTMTGDWSTDTQYF
DNA: TGTGCCACGACCATGACGGGGGATTGGTCCACAGATACGCAGTATTTT

V: TRBV27
size: .
D: TRBD2
J: TRBJ2-5
CDR3: CASSLLTSGRVDGKTQYF
DNA: TGTGCCAGCAGTTTATTGACTAGCGGGAGGGTCGATGGGAAGACCCAGTACTTC

V: TRBV2
size: once
D: TRBD1
J: TRBJ2-3
CDR3: CASSTRTGGTDTQYF
DNA: TGTGCCAGCAGTACGCGGACAGGGGGCACAGATACGCAGTATTTT

V: TRBV6-6
size: .
D: .
J: TRBJ2-7
CDR3: CASSYSNSGMEQYF
DNA: TGTGCCAGCAGTTACTCGAATTCCGGGATGGAGCAGTACTTC

V: TRBV23-1
size: .
D: .
J: TRBJ1-2
CDR3: CASTEIQDSGYTF
DNA: TGCGCCAGCACCGAAATTCAAGACTCCGGCTACACCTTC

V: TRBV7-9
size: few
D: TRBD1
J: TRBJ1-2
CDR3: CASSPNTGGGYTF
DNA: TGTGCCAGCAGCCCTAATACAGGGGGCGGCTACACCTTC

V: TRBV5-6
size: .
D: .
J: TRBJ2-7
CDR3: CASSIRVFYEQYF
DNA: TGTGCCAGCAGCATCCGGGTCTTCTACGAGCAGTACTTC

V: TRBV5-3
size: once
D: TRBD2
J: TRBJ2-7
CDR3: CARSKTSIYEQYF
DNA: TGTGCCAGAAGCAAGACTAGCATCTACGAGCAGTACTTC

V: TRBV7-3
size: .
D: .
J: TRBJ2-3
CDR3: CASSLGGVNTDTQYF
DNA: TGTGCCAGCAGCTTAGGAGGAGTCAACACAGATACGCAGTATTTT

V: TRBV6-5
size: .
D: .
J: TRBJ1-5
CDR3: CASRPAGLRNQPQHF
DNA: TGTGCCAGCCGGCCGGCAGGGCTCCGCAATCAGCCCCAGCATTTT

V: TRBV2
size: .
D: TRBD2
J: TRBJ2-7
CDR3: CASTREREAGEQYF
DNA: TGTGCCAGCACGAGGGAGCGGGAGGCTGGAGAGCAGTACTTC

V: TRBV7-9
size: few
D: .
J: TRBJ2-5
CDR3: CASSLDTSRETQYF
DNA: TGTGCCAGCAGCTTAGACACTAGCCGGGAGACCCAGTACTTC

V: TRBV4-3
size: .
D: .
J: TRBJ2-7
CDR3: CASSQDLARGGNYEQYF
DNA: TGCGCCAGCAGTCAGGACCTGGCACGAGGGGGAAACTACGAGCAGTACTTC

V: TRBV6-6
size: .
D: TRBD1
J: TRBJ1-2
CDR3: CASSSTGAAYGYTF
DNA: TGTGCCAGCAGTTCAACAGGGGCCGCTTATGGCTACACCTTC

V: TRBV6-6
size: .
D: .
J: TRBJ2-1
CDR3: CASSSVTSINEQFF
DNA: TGTGCCAGCAGTTCCGTGACTTCCATAAATGAGCAGTTCTTC

V: TRBV2
size: .
D: TRBD2
J: TRBJ2-1
CDR3: CAISGLAGGRGVSNEQFF
DNA: TGTGCCATCTCGGGACTAGCGGGAGGGCGGGGTGTAAGTAATGAGCAGTTCTTC

V: TRBV5-1
size: once
D: TRBD1
J: TRBJ1-1
CDR3: CASSLQGGSTEAFF
DNA: TGCGCCAGCAGCTTACAGGGGGGGTCCACTGAAGCTTTCTTT

V: TRBV7-3
size: .
D: TRBD2
J: TRBJ2-1
CDR3: CASSIQLGLEQFF
DNA: TGTGCCAGCAGCATACAATTGGGACTAGAGCAGTTCTTC

V: TRBV4-2
size: .
D: .
J: TRBJ1-2
CDR3: CASSHRREQGYTF
DNA: TGTGCCAGCAGCCACCGACGGGAGCAAGGCTACACCTTC

V: TRBV15
size: .
D: .
J: TRBJ1-6
CDR3: CATSRDLLSFSPLHF
DNA: TGTGCCACCAGCAGAGATCTTCTCTCTTTTTCACCCCTCCACTTT

V: TRBV27
size: .
D: .
J: TRBJ2-5
CDR3: CASSPEGRKETQYF
DNA: TGTGCCAGCAGTCCGGAGGGCCGCAAAGAGACCCAGTACTTC

V: TRBV5-6
size: .
D: TRBD1
J: TRBJ2-1
CDR3: CASSLEGGREQFF
DNA: TGTGCCAGCAGCTTAGAAGGGGGCCGTGAGCAGTTCTTC

V: TRBV6-6
size: .
D: .
J: TRBJ2-6
CDR3: CASALGGQVGANVLTF
DNA: TGTGCCAGCGCATTAGGGGGACAAGTTGGGGCCAACGTCCTGACTTTC

V: TRBV28
size: .
D: .
J: TRBJ2-3
CDR3: CASTRVAADTQYF
DNA: TGTGCCAGCACTCGGGTAGCGGCGGATACGCAGTATTTT

V: TRBV10-3
size: .
D: TRBD1
J: TRBJ1-1
CDR3: CATRQGNPTEAFF
DNA: TGTGCCACCCGACAGGGGAACCCCACTGAAGCTTTCTTT

V: TRBV28
size: .
D: TRBD1
J: TRBJ2-1
CDR3: CASSLPGQGADEQFF
DNA: TGTGCCAGCAGCCTACCGGGACAGGGGGCCGATGAGCAGTTCTTC

V: TRBV9
size: .
D: .
J: TRBJ1-1
CDR3: CASSTAPNTEAFF
DNA: TGTGCCAGCAGCACAGCCCCGAACACTGAAGCTTTCTTT

V: TRBV2
size: .
D: TRBD2
J: TRBJ2-7
CDR3: CASRVAGDHGEQYF
DNA: TGTGCCAGCAGGGTAGCGGGAGATCATGGCGAGCAGTACTTC

V: TRBV27
size: .
D: TRBD2
J: TRBJ2-3
CDR3: CASSLRTSGTSTDTQYF
DNA: TGTGCCAGCAGTTTACGGACTAGCGGAACTAGCACAGATACGCAGTATTTT

V: TRBV5-4
size: .
D: .
J: TRBJ1-1
CDR3: CASSLVMNTEAFF
DNA: TGTGCCAGCAGCTTGGTCATGAACACTGAAGCTTTCTTT

V: TRBV28
size: .
D: .
J: TRBJ1-1
CDR3: CASTGTPRIAEAFF
DNA: TGTGCCAGCACCGGGACTCCTCGGATCGCTGAAGCTTTCTTT

V: TRBV10-1
size: few
D: .
J: TRBJ2-5
CDR3: CASSETASQETQYF
DNA: TGCGCCAGCAGTGAGACAGCAAGCCAAGAGACCCAGTACTTC

V: TRBV27
size: few
D: TRBD2
J: TRBJ2-7
CDR3: CASSLVAGPLGPSYEQYF
DNA: TGTGCCAGCAGTTTAGTAGCGGGACCTTTAGGCCCCTCCTACGAGCAGTACTTC